The 18 T cell receptor beta chains reported below all come from one sample, sequenced in a study of siplizumab effects on memory and regulatory T cells. The repertoire was sequenced with immunoSEQ multiplex PCR; TCRdb's copy has only in-frame clones and lacks some. This repertoire shows 65,000 to 85,000 clones, 85% to 95% found once; its top ten account for about 5%. Sequenced sample: CD8+ T cells sorted from blood. These receptors were collected from a human donor in good health.

The chain recombines TRBV7-3 with TRBJ2-2; 14 positions agree with TRBD2. With V trimmed by 5 bases and J by 8 bases, 7 bases remained unmatched. The CDR3 sequence is 16 residues long. Looked up from germline, CDR1 is SGHTA and CDR2 is FQGTGA. CDR3 sequence (DNA): TGTGCCAGCAGCCCCGGGACTAGCGGGGGAGGTGGGGAGCTGTTTTTT. Its translation: CASSPGTSGGGGELFF.

This clone was detected once. The J gene is TRBJ2-7, the V gene TRBV6-1; TRBD2 agrees at 8 bases. The CDR3 has 14 amino acids. The junction had 4 bases not matched to a gene; V was cut back by 2 bases and J by 4 bases. The germline CDR1 and CDR2 sequences are MNHNS and SASEGT. CDR3 sequence (DNA): TGTGCCAGCAGTGAATGGGCTAGCGGGTACGAGCAGTACTTC. Protein sequence: CASSEWASGYEQYF.

This chain links TRBV19 with TRBJ2-7, with TRBD1 as a possible D gene (5 bases). Germline lookup yields CDR1 LNHDA and CDR2 SQIVND (reference sequence). V gave up 5 bases and J gave up 5 bases, with 10 bases separating them. The CDR3 has 12 amino acids. CDR3 loop: CASSPQGHEQYF. The CDR3 region has the DNA TGTGCCAGTAGTCCCCAGGGCCACGAGCAGTACTTC.

This clone has a handful of counts. The V gene is TRBV4-3, the J gene TRBJ2-1, with a tentative D call TRBD2 (5 bases). This CDR3 comprises 16 residues. Germline CDR1 is LGHNA and CDR2 is YSLEER. The V end lost 3 bases, the J end lost 0 bases, and 12 bases lay between the germline ends. CDR3 sequence (DNA): TGCGCCAGCAGCCATTTACTAGAAAGCTCCTACAATGAGCAGTTCTTC. It translates to CASSHLLESSYNEQFF.

The chain has TRBV7-3 and TRBJ2-7; D unresolved. V lost 6 bases and J 3 bases, leaving 12 bases between the germline ends. This CDR3 region has 13 residues. Germline values: CDR1 SGHTA, CDR2 FQGTGA. CDR3 residues: CASRLDTVYEQYF. In nucleotides, the CDR3 is TGTGCCAGCAGGTTAGACACAGTCTACGAGCAGTACTTC.

The chain joins TRBV14 to TRBJ2-1, with D perhaps assigned TRBD1 or TRBD2 (5 bases each). The germline V gene has CDR1 SGHDN and CDR2 FVKESK. Trimming removed 4 bases from V and 8 bases from J, with 9 bases in between. The CDR3 is 12 residues long. The CDR3 spells CASSRRGDEQFF. The DNA for the CDR3 is TGTGCCAGCAGCCGTCGGGGCGATGAGCAGTTCTTC.

The chain links TRBV2 to TRBJ2-7; tentative D call: TRBD1 (5 bases). V lost 4 bases, J lost 5 bases, and 12 bases lay in between. The CDR3 extends over 13 amino acids. Germline V gene data show CDR1 as SNHLY and CDR2 as FYNNEI. The DNA for the CDR3 is TGTGCCAGCAGTGTGACCAGGGTCGACGAGCAGTACTTC. Translation gives CASSVTRVDEQYF. Based on the CDR3 plus reference TRBV2 and TRBJ2-7, the full variable domain is EPEVTQTPSHQVTQMGQEVILRCVPISNHLYFYWYRQILGQKVEFLVSFYNNEISEKSEIFDDQFSVERPDGSNFTLKIRSTKLEDSAMYFCASSVTRVDEQYFGPGTRLTVT.

This rearrangement joins TRBV7-9 to TRBJ2-5; the D is unclear. The germline V and J ends were trimmed by 0 bases and 0 bases, with 11 bases remaining between them. From germline, CDR1 is SEHNR and CDR2 FQNEAQ (reference sequence). The length of the CDR3 is 16 residues. The CDR3 sequence: CASSLALTYHQETQYF. The CDR3, as DNA: TGTGCCAGCAGCTTAGCCCTCACGTATCACCAAGAGACCCAGTACTTC.

The rearrangement joins TRBV19 to TRBJ2-7; no firm D call. Trimming took 3 bases from V and 5 from J, leaving 8 bases between them. Germline lookup yields CDR1 LNHDA and CDR2 SQIVND (reference sequence). The CDR3 has 12 amino acids. For the CDR3, the DNA is TGTGCCAGTAGTATCGGTCAGCACGAGCAGTACTTC. The encoded protein is CASSIGQHEQYF.

V usage is TRBV12-5 and J usage is TRBJ2-1; no firm D call. From germline, CDR1 is LGHNT and CDR2 FRNRAP. The CDR3 spans 13 residues. Trimming removed 1 base at V and 4 bases at J, with 5 bases between. CDR3 amino acids: CASGLELYNEQFF. In DNA form, the CDR3 reads TGTGCTAGTGGTTTGGAGCTTTACAATGAGCAGTTCTTC.

V and J are TRBV5-8 and TRBJ2-2, with 9 bases that match TRBD1. Looked up from germline, CDR1 is SGHTS and CDR2 is YDEGEE. V lost 4 bases and J lost 5; bases outside the gene matches: 15. The CDR3 runs to 18 residues. The chain's CDR3 is CASSPRPGTGLGTGELFF. DNA for the CDR3: TGTGCCAGCAGCCCTCGGCCCGGGACAGGGCTCGGGACCGGGGAGCTGTTTTTT.

The rearrangement links TRBV4-2 to TRBJ2-1, with 8 bases lining up with TRBD2. CDR3 length: 15 residues. After removal of 2 bases from V and 5 bases from J, the junction contained 5 bases not matched to a gene. Per germline, CDR1 LGHNA and CDR2 YNFKEQ. The CDR3 coding sequence is TGTGCCAGCAGCCAATGGGCGGGGGGCAACAATGAGCAGTTCTTC. Translation gives CASSQWAGGNNEQFF.

V gene TRBV4-3 combines with J gene TRBJ2-7; D ambiguous. There are 14 residues in the CDR3. CDR1 LGHNA and CDR2 YSLEER come from the germline V gene. V was clipped by 2 bases and J by 3 bases, with 11 bases between them. CDR3 DNA: TGCGCCAGCAGCCAATCGCAGCAGAGCTACGAGCAGTACTTC. Its protein product is CASSQSQQSYEQYF.

The chain joins TRBV21-1 to TRBJ2-4; the listed D gene, TRBD2, was not tested against the DNA. TRBV21-1 is shown as a pseudogene. The CDR3 consists of 11 residues. The CDR3 is CARSLRVDQYF. The CDR3 nucleotides read TGTGCCAGAAGCCTGAGGGTAGATCAGTACTTC.

The CDR3 DNA is TGTGCCAGCAGTTACGGGACATCCTCTGGAAACACCATATATTTT. It yields the protein CASSYGTSSGNTIYF. V usage is TRBV28 and J usage is TRBJ1-3; tentatively, D is TRBD1 (6 bases). V gave up 4 bases and J gave up 0 bases, with 10 bases separating them. This CDR3 has 15 amino acids. Germline V lookup: CDR1 MDHEN, CDR2 SYDVKM.

J is TRBJ2-7 and V is TRBV5-6, with TRBD2 matching 9 bases. Trimming at V came to 4 bases and at J to 0 bases, leaving 5 bases not matched to a gene. The CDR3 runs 15 residues. Germline V gene data show CDR1 as SGHDT and CDR2 as YYEEEE. The CDR3 here is CASSERGVSSYEQYF. The CDR3 nucleotides are TGTGCCAGCAGCGAGCGGGGGGTAAGCTCCTACGAGCAGTACTTC. The whole variable domain, filled in from reference TRBV5-6 and TRBJ2-7, reads DAGVTQSPTHLIKTRGQQVTLRCSPKSGHDTVSWYQQALGQGPQFIFQYYEEEERQRGNFPDRFSGHQFPNYSSELNVNALLLGDSALYLCASSERGVSSYEQYFGPGTRLTVT.

The count of this clone is one. The genes are TRBV9 and TRBJ2-2; possibly TRBD2 for D (6 bases). V was clipped by 1 base and J by 4 bases, with 14 bases between them. CDR3 length equals 16 residues. CDR1 and CDR2 from the germline V gene are SGDLS and YYNGEE. CDR3 sequence reads: CASSVNREIGTGELFF. In DNA, the CDR3 is TGTGCCAGCAGCGTAAATCGGGAGATTGGCACCGGGGAGCTGTTTTTT.

The rearrangement links TRBV9 to TRBJ2-2, with a weak D call TRBD2 (5 bases). The V gene lost 9 bases and the J gene lost 3 bases, with 18 bases spanning the gap. This CDR3 has 15 amino acids. Germline CDR1 SGDLS, CDR2 YYNGEE. CDR3 in DNA: TGTGCCACCGCACCCGGACTTCAATACACCGGGGAGCTGTTTTTT. Protein sequence: CATAPGLQYTGELFF.